This TCR beta chain was captured in a study of shared clonotypes between healthy human individuals. Repertoires were generated with immunoSEQ multiplex PCR, while TCRdb's copy carries only in-frame clones and drops some. The profile shows about 2 million clones, 85% to 95% of them singletons. With regard to this clone: Its matching antigen is unknown.

Subsets obtained from CD4+ cells comprised CD45RA+ naive and CD45RA-negative memory cells. Study-level points and caveats: It was anticipated that sequencing depth would influence how many clonotypes donors shared. Naive CD4 clonotype sharing across a few donors was around 5.5%. Blood was the only sampled material, and tissue repertoires likely differ.

CDR1 and CDR2 from the germline V gene are SGHTA and FQGNSA. CDR3 length: 18 residues. Trimming took off 5 bases at V and 4 bases at J, with 23 bases between the two ends. This TCR derives from a man aged 18 to 29 in good health. This chain uses TRBV7-2 with TRBJ2-2; the D is unclear. The sequencing sample was made of naive CD4+ T cells sorted from blood. Subset in this sample: CD45RA+ positively selected. The CDR3 sequence is CASSTQPSHGFGTGELFF. CDR3 nucleotides: TGTGCCAGCAGCACCCAACCTTCCCACGGTTTCGGCACCGGGGAGCTGTTTTTT.